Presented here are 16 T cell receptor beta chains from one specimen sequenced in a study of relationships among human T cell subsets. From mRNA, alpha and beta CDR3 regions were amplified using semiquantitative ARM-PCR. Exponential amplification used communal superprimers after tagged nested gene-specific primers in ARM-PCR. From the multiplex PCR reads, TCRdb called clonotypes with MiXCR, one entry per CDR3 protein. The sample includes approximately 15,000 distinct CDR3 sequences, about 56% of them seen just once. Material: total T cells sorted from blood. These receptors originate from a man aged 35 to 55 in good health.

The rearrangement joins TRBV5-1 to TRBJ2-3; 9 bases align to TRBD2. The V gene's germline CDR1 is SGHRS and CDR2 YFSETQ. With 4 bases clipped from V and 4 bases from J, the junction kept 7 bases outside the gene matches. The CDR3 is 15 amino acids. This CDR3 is CASSRAGGGSDTQYF. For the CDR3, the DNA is TGCGCCAGCAGCCGAGCGGGGGGTGGGTCAGATACGCAGTATTTT.

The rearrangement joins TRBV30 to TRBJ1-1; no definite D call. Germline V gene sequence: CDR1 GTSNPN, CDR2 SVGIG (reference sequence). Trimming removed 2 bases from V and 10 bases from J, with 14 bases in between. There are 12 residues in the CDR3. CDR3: CAWSPLERGAFF. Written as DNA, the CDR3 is TGTGCCTGGAGTCCCCTGGAGCGCGGAGCTTTCTTT.

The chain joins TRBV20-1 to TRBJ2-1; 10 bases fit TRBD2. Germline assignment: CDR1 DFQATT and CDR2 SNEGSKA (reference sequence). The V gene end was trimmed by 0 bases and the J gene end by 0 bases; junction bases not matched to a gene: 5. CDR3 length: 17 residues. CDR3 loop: CSAREKAGGSSYNEQFF. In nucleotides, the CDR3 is TGCAGTGCTAGAGAAAAAGCGGGGGGGAGCTCCTACAATGAGCAGTTCTTC.

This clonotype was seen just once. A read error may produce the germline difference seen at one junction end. The CDR3 region is CASSLSAGVSSGNTIYF. The CDR3 DNA reads TGTGCCAGCAGCTTATCTGCCGGAGTAAGCTCTGGAAACACCATATATTTT. The rearrangement links TRBV27 to TRBJ1-3; D call uncertain. Per the germline V gene, CDR1 is MNHEY and CDR2 is SMNVEV (reference sequence). This CDR3 spans 17 amino acids.

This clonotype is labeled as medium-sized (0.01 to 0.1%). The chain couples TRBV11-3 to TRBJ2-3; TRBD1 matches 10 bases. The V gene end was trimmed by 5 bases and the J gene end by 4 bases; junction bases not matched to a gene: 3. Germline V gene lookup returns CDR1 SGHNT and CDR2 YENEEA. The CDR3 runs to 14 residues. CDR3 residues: CASSTGQGADTQYF. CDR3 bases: TGTGCCAGCAGCACCGGACAGGGGGCAGATACGCAGTATTTT.

The CDR3 spells CSVERGTGGHSYNEQFF. CDR3 coding DNA: TGCAGCGTTGAAAGAGGGACAGGGGGCCACTCCTACAATGAGCAGTTCTTC. The chain recombines TRBV29-1 with TRBJ2-1, with TRBD1 matching over 12 bases. The V gene's germline CDR1 is SQVTM and CDR2 ANQGSEA. The CDR3 covers 17 residues. V shed 2 bases and J 0 bases; nucleotides not matched to a gene: 5.

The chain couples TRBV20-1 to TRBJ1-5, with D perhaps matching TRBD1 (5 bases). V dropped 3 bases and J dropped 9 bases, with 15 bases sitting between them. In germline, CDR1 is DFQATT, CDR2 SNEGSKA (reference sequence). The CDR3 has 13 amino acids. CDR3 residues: CSASLGGWGPQHF. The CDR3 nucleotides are TGCAGTGCTAGTTTGGGGGGATGGGGGCCCCAGCATTTT.

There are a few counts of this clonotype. CDR3 sequence reads: CASSLAGLAGGYEQYF. CDR3 nucleotides: TGCGCCAGCAGCTTGGCCGGGCTAGCGGGAGGCTACGAGCAGTACTTC. The chain is built from TRBV5-1 and TRBJ2-7; 11 bases map to TRBD2. CDR3 length equals 16 residues. V was pared by 0 bases and J by 3 bases, with 5 bases of the junction left unmatched. Germline V gene data show CDR1 as SGHRS and CDR2 as YFSETQ. Looking up the rest from reference TRBV5-1 and TRBJ2-7 gives the full variable domain: KAGVTQTPRYLIKTRGQQVTLSCSPISGHRSVSWYQQTPGQGLQFLFEYFSETQRNKGNFPGRFSGRQFSNSRSEMNVSTLELGDSALYLCASSLAGLAGGYEQYFGPGTRLTVT.

The chain's CDR3 is CASTDGDNEQFF. DNA for the CDR3: TGTGCCAGCACGGACGGAGACAATGAGCAGTTCTTC. J is TRBJ2-1 and V is TRBV28; D uncertain. Germline assignment: CDR1 MDHEN and CDR2 SYDVKM. The CDR3 extends over 12 amino acids. The V end was cut by 7 bases, the J end by 5 bases, with 9 bases between. The full variable domain, with the rest looked up from reference TRBV28 and TRBJ2-1, is DVKVTQSSRYLVKRTGEKVFLECVQDMDHENMFWYRQDPGLGLRLIYFSYDVKMKEKGDIPEGYSVSREKKERFSLILESASTNQTSMYLCASTDGDNEQFFGPGTRLTVL.

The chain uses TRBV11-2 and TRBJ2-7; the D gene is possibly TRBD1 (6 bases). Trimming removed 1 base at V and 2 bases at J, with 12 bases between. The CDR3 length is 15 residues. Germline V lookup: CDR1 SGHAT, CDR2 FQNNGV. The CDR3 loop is CASSLARQDPYEQYF. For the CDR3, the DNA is TGTGCCAGCAGCTTAGCGCGACAGGACCCCTACGAGCAGTACTTC.

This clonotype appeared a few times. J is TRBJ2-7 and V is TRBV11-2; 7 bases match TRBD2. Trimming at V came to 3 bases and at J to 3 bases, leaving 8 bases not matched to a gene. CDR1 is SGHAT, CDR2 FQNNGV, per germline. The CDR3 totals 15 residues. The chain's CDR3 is CASSLGEPSGYEQYF. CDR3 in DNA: TGTGCCAGCAGCTTGGGGGAGCCTAGCGGCTACGAGCAGTACTTC.

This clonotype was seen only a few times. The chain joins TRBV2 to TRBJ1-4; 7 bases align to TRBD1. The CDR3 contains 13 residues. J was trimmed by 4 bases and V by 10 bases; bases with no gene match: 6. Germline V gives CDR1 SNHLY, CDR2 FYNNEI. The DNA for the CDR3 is TGTGCCATCCCGGGACAGAGTAATGAAAAACTGTTTTTT. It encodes CAIPGQSNEKLFF.

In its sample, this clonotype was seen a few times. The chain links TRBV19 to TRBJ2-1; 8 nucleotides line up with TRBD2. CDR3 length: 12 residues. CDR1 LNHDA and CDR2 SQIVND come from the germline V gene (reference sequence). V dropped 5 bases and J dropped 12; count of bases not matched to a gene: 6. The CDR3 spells CASSPRGGGQFF. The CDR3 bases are TGTGCCAGTAGTCCTCGGGGGGGAGGGCAGTTCTTC. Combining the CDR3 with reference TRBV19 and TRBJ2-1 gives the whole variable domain DGGITQSPKYLFRKEGQNVTLSCEQNLNHDAMYWYRQDPGQGLRLIYYSQIVNDFQKGDIAEGYSVSREKKESFPLTVTSAQKNPTAFYLCASSPRGGGQFFGPGTRLTVL.

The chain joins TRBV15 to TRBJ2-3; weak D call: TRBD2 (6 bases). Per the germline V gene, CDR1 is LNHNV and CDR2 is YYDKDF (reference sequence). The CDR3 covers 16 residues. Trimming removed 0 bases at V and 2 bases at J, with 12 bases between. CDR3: CATSRESGDHTDTQYF. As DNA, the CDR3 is TGTGCCACCAGCAGAGAATCGGGAGATCACACAGATACGCAGTATTTT.

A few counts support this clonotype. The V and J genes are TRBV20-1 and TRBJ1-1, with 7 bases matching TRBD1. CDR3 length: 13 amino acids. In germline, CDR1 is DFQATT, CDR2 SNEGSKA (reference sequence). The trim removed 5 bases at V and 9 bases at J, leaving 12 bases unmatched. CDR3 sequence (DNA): TGCAGTGCTCGACGGACAGGTGCACCCCAAGCTTTCTTT. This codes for CSARRTGAPQAFF.

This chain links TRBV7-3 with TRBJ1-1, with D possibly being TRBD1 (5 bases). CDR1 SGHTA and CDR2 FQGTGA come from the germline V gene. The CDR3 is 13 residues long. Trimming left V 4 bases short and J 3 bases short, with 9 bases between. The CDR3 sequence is CASSWGPDTEAFF. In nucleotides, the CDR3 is TGTGCCAGCAGCTGGGGCCCCGACACTGAAGCTTTCTTT.